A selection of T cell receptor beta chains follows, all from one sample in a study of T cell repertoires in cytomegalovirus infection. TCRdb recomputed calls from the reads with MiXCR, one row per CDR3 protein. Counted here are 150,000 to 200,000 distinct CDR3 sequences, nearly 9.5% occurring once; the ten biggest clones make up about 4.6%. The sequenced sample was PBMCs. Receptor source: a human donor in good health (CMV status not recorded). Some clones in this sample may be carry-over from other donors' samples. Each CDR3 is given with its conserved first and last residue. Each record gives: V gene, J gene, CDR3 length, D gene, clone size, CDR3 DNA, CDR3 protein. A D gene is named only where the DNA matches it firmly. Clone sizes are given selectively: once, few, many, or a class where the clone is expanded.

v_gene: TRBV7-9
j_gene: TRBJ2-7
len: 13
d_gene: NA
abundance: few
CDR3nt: TGTGCCAGCAGCCGGGGTTTAGGCAACGAGCAGTACTTC
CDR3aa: CASSRGLGNEQYF

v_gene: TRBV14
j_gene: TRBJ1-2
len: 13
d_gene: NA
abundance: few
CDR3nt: TGTGCCAGCAGCCAAATGAAAGCCGCCGGCTACACCTTC
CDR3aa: CASSQMKAAGYTF

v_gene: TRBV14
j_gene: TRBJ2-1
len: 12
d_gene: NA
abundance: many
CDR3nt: TGTGCCAGCAGCCAAGCTGCCCCGGTCAGGTTCTTC
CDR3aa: CASSQAAPVRFF

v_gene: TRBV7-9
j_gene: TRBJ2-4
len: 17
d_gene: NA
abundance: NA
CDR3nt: TGTGCCAGCAGCCCGGGACTTCAGGCCGGGGGCAAAAACATTCAGTACTTC
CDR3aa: CASSPGLQAGGKNIQYF

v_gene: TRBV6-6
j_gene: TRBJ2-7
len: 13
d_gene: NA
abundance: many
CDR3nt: TGTGCCAGCAGTTACTCGCCAGGGAACGAGCAGTACTTC
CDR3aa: CASSYSPGNEQYF

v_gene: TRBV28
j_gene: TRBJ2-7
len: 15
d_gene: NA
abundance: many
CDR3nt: TGTGCCAGCAGTACCTCCGGGACGGCAGCCTACGAGCAGTACTTC
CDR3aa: CASSTSGTAAYEQYF

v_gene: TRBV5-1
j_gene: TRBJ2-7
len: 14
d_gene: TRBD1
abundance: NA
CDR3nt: TGCGCCAGCAGCTTGAGGACAGGGTCTGAGGAGCAGTACTTC
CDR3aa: CASSLRTGSEEQYF

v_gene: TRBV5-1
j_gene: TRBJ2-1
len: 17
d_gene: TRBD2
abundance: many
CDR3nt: TGCGCCAGCAGTTCCGTAGCGGGAGGGCAACTATGGAATGAGCAGTTCTTC
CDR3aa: CASSSVAGGQLWNEQFF

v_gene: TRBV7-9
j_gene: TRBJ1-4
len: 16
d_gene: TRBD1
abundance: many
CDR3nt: TGTGCCAGCAGAGCCGACAGGGGCGAGAATAATGAAAAACTGTTTTTT
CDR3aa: CASRADRGENNEKLFF

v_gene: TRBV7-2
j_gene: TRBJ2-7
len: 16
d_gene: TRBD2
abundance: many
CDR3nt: TGTGCCAGCAGCCGAGACCTAGCGGGAGGGCTATACGAGCAGTACTTC
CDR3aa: CASSRDLAGGLYEQYF

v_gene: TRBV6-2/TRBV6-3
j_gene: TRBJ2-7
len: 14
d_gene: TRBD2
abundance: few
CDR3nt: TGTGCCAGCAGAACTAGCGGGGGGGCGCAGGAGCAGTACTTC
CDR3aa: CASRTSGGAQEQYF

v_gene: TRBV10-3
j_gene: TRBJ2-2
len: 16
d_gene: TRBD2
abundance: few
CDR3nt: TGTGCCATCAGTCCTGGACTAGCCCGTGAGACCGGGGAGCTGTTTTTT
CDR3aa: CAISPGLARETGELFF

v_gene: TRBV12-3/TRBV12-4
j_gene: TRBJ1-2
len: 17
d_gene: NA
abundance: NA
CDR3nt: TGTGCCAGCAGTTCTACAGGGCGAACAAAGTCTAACTATGGCTACACCTTC
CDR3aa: CASSSTGRTKSNYGYTF

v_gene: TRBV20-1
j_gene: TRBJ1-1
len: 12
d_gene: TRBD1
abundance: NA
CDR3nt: TGCAGTAAGACAGGGGGAATCACTGAAGCTTTCTTT
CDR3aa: CSKTGGITEAFF

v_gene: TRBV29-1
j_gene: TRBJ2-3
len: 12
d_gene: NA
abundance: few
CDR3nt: TGCAGCGCTATATACGGGGCTGATACGCAGTATTTT
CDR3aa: CSAIYGADTQYF

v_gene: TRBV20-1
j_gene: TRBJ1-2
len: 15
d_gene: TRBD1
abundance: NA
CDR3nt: TGCAGTGCTCCCGGGACAGGGGGCTTTAACTATGGCTACACCTTC
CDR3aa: CSAPGTGGFNYGYTF

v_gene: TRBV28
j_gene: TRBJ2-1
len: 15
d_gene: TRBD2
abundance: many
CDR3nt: TGTGCCAGCAGGTTAGCGGGGGGGCCCTACAATGAGCAGTTCTTC
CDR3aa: CASRLAGGPYNEQFF

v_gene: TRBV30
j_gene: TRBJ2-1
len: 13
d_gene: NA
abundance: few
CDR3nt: TGTGCCTGGAGTGAGGTATATTACAATGAGCAGTTCTTC
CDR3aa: CAWSEVYYNEQFF

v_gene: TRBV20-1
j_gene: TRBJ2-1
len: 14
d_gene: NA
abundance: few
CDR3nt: TGCAGTGCTAGAGGGGACAACTCCTACAATGAGCAGTTCTTC
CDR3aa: CSARGDNSYNEQFF

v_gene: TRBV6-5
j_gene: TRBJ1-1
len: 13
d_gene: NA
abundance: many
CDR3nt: TGTGCCAGCAGTTACCGGGATGACACTGAAGCTTTCTTT
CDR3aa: CASSYRDDTEAFF

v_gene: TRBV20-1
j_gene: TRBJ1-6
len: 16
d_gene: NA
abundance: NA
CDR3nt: TGCAGTGCTAGAGATCTTTTAAGACAGCAGGATTCACCCCTCCACTTT
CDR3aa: CSARDLLRQQDSPLHF

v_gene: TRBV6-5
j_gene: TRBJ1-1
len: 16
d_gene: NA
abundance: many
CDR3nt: TGTGCCAGCAGTTACTCGAAAGGTGCTGGGGTACCTGAAGCTTTCTTT
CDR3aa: CASSYSKGAGVPEAFF

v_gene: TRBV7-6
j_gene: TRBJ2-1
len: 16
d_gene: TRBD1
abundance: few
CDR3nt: TGTGCCAGCACCCCCCTCGGACAGGTGGGTTACAATGAGCAGTTCTTC
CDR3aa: CASTPLGQVGYNEQFF

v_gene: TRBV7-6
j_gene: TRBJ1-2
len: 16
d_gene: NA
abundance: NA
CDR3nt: TGTGCCAGCAGCTTAAGTCTCGCAGTCGGGGATTATGGCTACACCTTC
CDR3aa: CASSLSLAVGDYGYTF

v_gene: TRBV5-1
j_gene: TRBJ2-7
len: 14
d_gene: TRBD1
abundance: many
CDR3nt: TGCGCCAGCAGCTCCGGGACAGGGGTCTCCGAGCAGTACTTC
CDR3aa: CASSSGTGVSEQYF

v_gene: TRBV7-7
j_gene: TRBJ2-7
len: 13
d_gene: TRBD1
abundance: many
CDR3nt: TGTGCCAGCAGCTCTCTCCACAGGGGCGAGCAGTACTTC
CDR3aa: CASSSLHRGEQYF

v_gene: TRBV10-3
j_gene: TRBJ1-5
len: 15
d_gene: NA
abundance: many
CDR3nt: TGTGCCGCGCAGGGCGCCGGGAAAAACAATCAGCCCCAGCATTTT
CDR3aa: CAAQGAGKNNQPQHF

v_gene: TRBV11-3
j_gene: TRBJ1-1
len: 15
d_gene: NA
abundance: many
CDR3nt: TGTGCCAGCAGCTTAGATTCAGGGATTAACACTGAAGCTTTCTTT
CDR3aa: CASSLDSGINTEAFF

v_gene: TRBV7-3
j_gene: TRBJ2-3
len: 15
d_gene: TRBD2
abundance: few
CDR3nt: TGTGCCAGCAGCTTAACTAGCGGGAGCACAGATACGCAGTATTTT
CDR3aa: CASSLTSGSTDTQYF

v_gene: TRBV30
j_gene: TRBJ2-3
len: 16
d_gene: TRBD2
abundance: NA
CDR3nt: TGTGCCTGGAGTGTCCAGCTAGCGGGGGGCAGAGATACGCAGTATTTT
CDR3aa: CAWSVQLAGGRDTQYF

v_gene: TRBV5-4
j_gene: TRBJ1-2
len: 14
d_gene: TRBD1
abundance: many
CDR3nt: TGTGCCAGCAGTTTTTCAGGGGGTACCTATGGCTACACCTTC
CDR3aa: CASSFSGGTYGYTF

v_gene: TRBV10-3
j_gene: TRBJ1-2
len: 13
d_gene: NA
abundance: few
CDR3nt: TGTGCCATCAGTGAGAAGGGACACTATGGCTACACCTTC
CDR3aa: CAISEKGHYGYTF

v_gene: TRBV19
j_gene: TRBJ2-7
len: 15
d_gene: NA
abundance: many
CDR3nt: TGTGCCAGTAGCCCGGACCGGGACCGAGCCTACGAGCAGTACTTC
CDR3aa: CASSPDRDRAYEQYF

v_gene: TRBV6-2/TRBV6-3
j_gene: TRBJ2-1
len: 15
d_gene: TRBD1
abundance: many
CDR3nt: TGTGCCAGCAGTTACCGGGACAGGGCCGACAATGAGCAGTTCTTC
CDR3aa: CASSYRDRADNEQFF

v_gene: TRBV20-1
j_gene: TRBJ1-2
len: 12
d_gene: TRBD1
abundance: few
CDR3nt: TGCAGTGCTAGAGACAGGGGGGGTGGCTACACCTTC
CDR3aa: CSARDRGGGYTF

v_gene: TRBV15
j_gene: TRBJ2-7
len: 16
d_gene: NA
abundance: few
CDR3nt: TGTGCCACCAGCAGAGATCTGTCCAGGGACTCCTACGAGCAGTACTTC
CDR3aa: CATSRDLSRDSYEQYF

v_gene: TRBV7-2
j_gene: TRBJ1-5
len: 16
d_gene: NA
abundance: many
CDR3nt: TGTGCCAGCAGCTTAACGCAAACGGCAGTCAATCAGCCCCAGCATTTT
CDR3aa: CASSLTQTAVNQPQHF

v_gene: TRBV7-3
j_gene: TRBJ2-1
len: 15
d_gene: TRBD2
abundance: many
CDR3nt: TGTGCCAGCAGCCCGGGGACTAGCGGGAGTGTTGAGCAGTTCTTC
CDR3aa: CASSPGTSGSVEQFF

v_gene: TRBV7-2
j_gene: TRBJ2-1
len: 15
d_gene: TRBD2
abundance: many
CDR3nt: TGTGCCAGCACCCTAGCGGGAGGGTCCTACAATGAGCAGTTCTTC
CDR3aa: CASTLAGGSYNEQFF

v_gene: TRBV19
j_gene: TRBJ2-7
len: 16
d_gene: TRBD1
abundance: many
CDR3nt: TGTGCCAGTAGTATCGGAGCGACAGGGAATTCCTACGAGCAGTACTTC
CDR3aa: CASSIGATGNSYEQYF

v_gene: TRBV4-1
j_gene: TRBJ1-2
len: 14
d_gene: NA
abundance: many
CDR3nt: TGCGCCAGCAGCCAAGCTTCAGGGGACTATGGCTACACCTTC
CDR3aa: CASSQASGDYGYTF

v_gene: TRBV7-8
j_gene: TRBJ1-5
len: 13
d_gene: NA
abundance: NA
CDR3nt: TGTGCCAGCAACTTAGGGACAAATCAGCCCCAGCATTTT
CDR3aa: CASNLGTNQPQHF

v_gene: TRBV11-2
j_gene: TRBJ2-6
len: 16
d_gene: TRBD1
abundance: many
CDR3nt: TGTGCCAGCACAAGGACAGGCCGCTCTGGGGCCAACGTCCTGACTTTC
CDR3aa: CASTRTGRSGANVLTF

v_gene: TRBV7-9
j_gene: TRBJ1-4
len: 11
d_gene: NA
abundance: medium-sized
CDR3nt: TGTGCCAGCAGCCGGAGTGAAAAACTGTTTTTT
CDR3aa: CASSRSEKLFF